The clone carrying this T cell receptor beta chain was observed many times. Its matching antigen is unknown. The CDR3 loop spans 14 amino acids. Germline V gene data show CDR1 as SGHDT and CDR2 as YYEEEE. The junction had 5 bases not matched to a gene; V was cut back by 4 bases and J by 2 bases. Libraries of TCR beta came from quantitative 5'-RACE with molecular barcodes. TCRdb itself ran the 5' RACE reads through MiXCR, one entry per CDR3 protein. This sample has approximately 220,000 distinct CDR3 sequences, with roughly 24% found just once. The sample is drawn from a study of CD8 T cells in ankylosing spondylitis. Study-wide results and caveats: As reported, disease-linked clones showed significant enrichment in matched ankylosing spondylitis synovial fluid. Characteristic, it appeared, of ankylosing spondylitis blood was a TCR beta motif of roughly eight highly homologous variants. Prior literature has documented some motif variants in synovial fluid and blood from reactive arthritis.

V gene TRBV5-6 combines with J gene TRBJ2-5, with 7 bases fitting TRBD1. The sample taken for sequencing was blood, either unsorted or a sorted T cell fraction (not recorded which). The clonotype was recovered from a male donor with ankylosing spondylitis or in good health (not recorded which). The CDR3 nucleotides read TGTGCCAGCAGCAAAACGGGACAGCAAGAGACCCAGTACTTC. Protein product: CASSKTGQQETQYF.